The 27 T cell receptor beta chains below all came from one sample that was sequenced in a study of T cell responses to AZD1222 COVID-19 vaccine. Measured with immunoSEQ multiplex PCR; TCRdb has only the in-frame clones, and not every one. Of some 110,000 clones listed, 75% to 90% are singletons. Source: peripheral blood, taken 28 days after the second AZD1222 dose. These receptors all come from an adult who received the AZD1222 COVID-19 vaccine.

J is TRBJ2-1 and V is TRBV18; D may be TRBD2 (6 bases). V was clipped by 5 bases and J by 6 bases, with 20 bases between them. The CDR3 covers 16 residues. CDR1 and CDR2 (germline): KGHSH, LQKENI. CDR3 in amino acids: CASSAQGVGTSNEQFF. DNA of the CDR3: TGTGCCAGCTCAGCCCAGGGCGTCGGGACTTCCAATGAGCAGTTCTTC.

This sequence joins TRBV28 and TRBJ1-2; 8 nucleotides line up with TRBD1. Germline CDR1 and CDR2: MDHEN and SYDVKM. The V and J ends lost 2 bases and 4 bases, in that order; junction bases with no gene match: 3. The CDR3 length is 14 residues. The CDR3 is CASSLGQGIYGYTF. The DNA for the CDR3 is TGTGCCAGCAGTTTAGGACAGGGTATCTATGGCTACACCTTC.

The chain is built from TRBV6-5 and TRBJ2-3; 7 bases agree with TRBD2. V shed 2 bases and J 2 bases; nucleotides not matched to a gene: 4. Germline V gene sequence: CDR1 MNHEY, CDR2 SVGAGI. The CDR3 is 15 residues long. CDR3 residues: CASSYRAGNTDTQYF. The CDR3 DNA sequence: TGTGCCAGCAGTTACCGAGCGGGAAACACAGATACGCAGTATTTT.

V usage is TRBV18 and J usage is TRBJ1-1; D uncertain. This CDR3 is built from 12 residues. V dropped 1 base and J dropped 7 bases, with 7 bases sitting between them. Germline V gives CDR1 KGHSH, CDR2 LQKENI. The DNA for the CDR3 is TGTGCCAGCTCACCACGTCCGAATGAAGCTTTCTTT. Protein sequence: CASSPRPNEAFF.

V and J are TRBV28 and TRBJ1-5, with TRBD1 matching over 7 bases. The germline gives CDR1 MDHEN, CDR2 SYDVKM. This CDR3 has 16 residues. Trimming took 0 bases from V and 5 from J; bases not matched to a gene: 7. CDR3 coding DNA: TGTGCCAGCAGTTTATGGGGGGAAGGGGGCCATCAGCCCCAGCATTTT. Translation: CASSLWGEGGHQPQHF.

V and J are TRBV21-1 and TRBJ2-2; TRBD2 is the table's D call and was not checked against the DNA. TRBV21-1 constitutes a pseudogene. This CDR3 has 14 residues. CDR3: CASTQTSLLGELFF. Here the CDR3 DNA reads TGTGCCAGCACTCAAACTAGTTTGCTCGGGGAGCTGTTTTTT.

J is TRBJ1-3 and V is TRBV28; 7 bases map to TRBD1. The CDR3 is 21 residues long. The V gene end was trimmed by 5 bases and the J gene end by 0 bases; junction bases not matched to a gene: 22. CDR1 MDHEN and CDR2 SYDVKM come from the germline V gene. The CDR3 loop reads CASSPYRGALSLSLSGNTIYF. CDR3 DNA sequence: TGTGCCAGCAGTCCCTACAGGGGCGCTCTCTCTCTCTCTCTCTCTGGAAACACCATATATTTT.

V usage is TRBV19 and J usage is TRBJ1-1; D might be TRBD1 (5 bases). Germline V gene data show CDR1 as LNHDA and CDR2 as SQIVND (reference sequence). The V end was cut by 7 bases, the J end by 4 bases, with 13 bases between. This CDR3 comprises 13 residues. The CDR3 DNA is TGTGCCAGTACCGAACGGGGGGGCACTGAAGCTTTCTTT. Protein: CASTERGGTEAFF.

The chain is built from TRBV7-9 and TRBJ1-2; possible D gene TRBD1, 6 bases. Trimming removed 0 bases from V and 7 bases from J, with 9 bases in between. The CDR3 runs 13 residues. Per the germline V gene, CDR1 is SEHNR and CDR2 is FQNEAQ (reference sequence). The DNA of the CDR3 is TGTGCCAGCAGCTTAGCGGGGACAAGTGGCTACACCTTC. This encodes CASSLAGTSGYTF.

CDR3 region: CASSPPGRANYGYTF. CDR3 DNA: TGTGCCAGCTCACCACCAGGCAGGGCTAACTATGGCTACACCTTC. V and J are TRBV18 and TRBJ1-2; D may be TRBD1 (5 bases). The germline CDR1 and CDR2 sequences are KGHSH and LQKENI. V shed 0 bases and J shed 0 bases, with 8 bases lying between them. This CDR3 has 15 residues. Variable domain in full (rest from reference TRBV18 and TRBJ1-2): NAGVMQNPRHLVRRRGQEARLRCSPMKGHSHVYWYRQLPEEGLKFMVYLQKENIIDESGMPKERFSAEFPKEGPSILRIQQVVRGDSAAYFCASSPPGRANYGYTFGSGTRLTVV.

The V gene is TRBV30, the J gene TRBJ1-2; no definite D call. The CDR3 runs 12 residues. The ends were cut back, 1 base at V and 8 bases at J, with 11 bases in the middle. The V gene's germline CDR1 is GTSNPN and CDR2 SVGIG (reference sequence). The CDR3 DNA sequence: TGTGCCTGGAGTGCACAGTCGGAGGGCTACACCTTC. Amino acid sequence: CAWSAQSEGYTF.

The CDR3 region is CASSPDPNTGELFF. The CDR3, as DNA: TGCGCCAGCAGCCCGGACCCTAACACCGGGGAGCTGTTTTTT. The genes are TRBV5-1 and TRBJ2-2; D is unclear. The germline CDR1 and CDR2 sequences are SGHRS and YFSETQ. The V end lost 4 bases, the J end lost 2 bases, and 9 bases lay between the germline ends. The CDR3 totals 14 residues.

The gene calls are TRBV7-2 and TRBJ1-5, with D unclear. In germline, CDR1 is SGHTA, CDR2 FQGNSA. The CDR3 runs to 15 residues. The germline V and J ends were trimmed by 1 base and 0 bases, with 7 bases remaining between them. This CDR3 is CASSLGQNSNQPQHF. DNA of the CDR3: TGTGCCAGCAGCTTAGGCCAGAATAGCAATCAGCCCCAGCATTTT.

The chain combines TRBV5-6 with TRBJ2-7; 11 nucleotides agree with TRBD1. Germline V lookup: CDR1 SGHDT, CDR2 YYEEEE. The CDR3 extends over 15 amino acids. V lost 2 bases to trimming and J lost 3 bases; unmatched junction nucleotides: 4. The CDR3 region has the DNA TGTGCCAGCAGCTTCCCCGGGACAGGGGGCTACGAGCAGTACTTC. This gives the protein CASSFPGTGGYEQYF.

In its sample, this clone was seen once. The rearrangement joins TRBV3-1 (or the pseudogene TRBV3-2) to TRBJ1-1; D unclear. Trimming pared 7 bases from V and 0 bases from J, leaving 9 bases between. Germline values: CDR1 LGHDT, CDR2 YNNKEL (reference sequence). There are 13 residues in the CDR3. The CDR3 protein is CASTLSMNTEAFF. In DNA, the CDR3 is TGTGCCAGCACCCTTTCAATGAACACTGAAGCTTTCTTT.

This clone was counted a few times. J is TRBJ2-7 and V is TRBV27; perhaps TRBD1 as D (6 bases). Germline CDR1 MNHEY, CDR2 SMNVEV (reference sequence). V was clipped by 7 bases and J by 4 bases, with 17 bases between them. This CDR3 contains 14 residues. CDR3 in DNA: TGTGCCAGCACACCACAAGGGGGAAAATACGAGCAGTACTTC. This sequence encodes CASTPQGGKYEQYF.

The rearrangement links TRBV10-3 to TRBJ1-2, with a weak D call TRBD1 (5 bases). V lost 4 bases to trimming and J lost 5 bases, with 11 bases between them. Germline CDR1 is ENHRY and CDR2 is SYGVKD. This CDR3 contains 13 residues. This CDR3 is CAISASREYGYTF. The CDR3 DNA follows: TGTGCCATCAGTGCTAGCAGGGAGTATGGCTACACCTTC.

The chain uses TRBV6-1 and TRBJ1-6; 11 positions agree with TRBD1. Trimming removed 3 bases from V and 8 bases from J; junction bases left unmatched: 3. Per the germline V gene, CDR1 is MNHNS and CDR2 is SASEGT. The CDR3 consists of 15 residues. This chain's CDR3 is CASSDGTGGHSPLHF. In DNA, the CDR3 is TGTGCCAGCAGTGACGGGACAGGGGGTCATTCACCCCTCCACTTT.

The CDR3 DNA reads TGTGCCAGCAGCCTCCGGGACAGAGCCTACGAGCAGTACTTC. Protein product: CASSLRDRAYEQYF. V gene TRBV7-8 combines with J gene TRBJ2-7, with 7 bases identical to TRBD1. The length of the CDR3 is 14 residues. CDR1 SGHVS and CDR2 FQNEAQ come from the germline V gene. V lost 5 bases to trimming and J lost 2 bases; unmatched junction nucleotides: 6.

This chain uses TRBV24-1 with TRBJ2-1, with D perhaps matching TRBD1 or TRBD2 (7 bases each). This CDR3 region has 16 residues. V was clipped by 3 bases and J by 10 bases, with 21 bases between them. Germline CDR1 and CDR2: KGHDR and SFDVKD. CDR3 loop: CATSDRAGRGHVEQFF. In DNA form, the CDR3 reads TGTGCCACCAGTGATCGGGCGGGGAGGGGGCATGTGGAGCAGTTCTTC.

The chain carries TRBV28 and TRBJ2-7, with no clear D. In germline, CDR1 is MDHEN, CDR2 SYDVKM. The CDR3 has 15 residues. V was trimmed by 3 bases and J by 4 bases, leaving 16 bases between them. The CDR3 sequence is CASSLPSPPPYEQYF. CDR3 DNA sequence: TGTGCCAGCAGTTTGCCGAGTCCCCCCCCTTACGAGCAGTACTTC.

The gene calls are TRBV6-2 or TRBV6-3 and TRBJ2-7; TRBD2 agrees at 11 bases. V lost 3 bases and J lost 3; bases outside the gene matches: 1. The CDR3 consists of 14 residues. CDR1 is MNHEY and CDR2 is SVGEGT in the germline V gene. The CDR3 sequence: CASSYTSGGYEQYF. The CDR3 region has the DNA TGTGCCAGCAGTTATACTAGCGGGGGCTACGAGCAGTACTTC.

This clone has more than one count but fewer than ten. The gene calls are TRBV5-1 and TRBJ2-7, with 9 bases aligning to TRBD1. Germline CDR1 and CDR2: SGHRS and YFSETQ. The CDR3 runs to 15 residues. Trimming took 4 bases from V and 2 from J; bases not matched to a gene: 7. The CDR3 sequence is CASSRTTGGTYEQYF. The CDR3 nucleotides read TGCGCCAGCAGCCGCACGACAGGGGGGACCTACGAGCAGTACTTC. Full variable domain (rest looked up from reference TRBV5-1 and TRBJ2-7): KAGVTQTPRYLIKTRGQQVTLSCSPISGHRSVSWYQQTPGQGLQFLFEYFSETQRNKGNFPGRFSGRQFSNSRSEMNVSTLELGDSALYLCASSRTTGGTYEQYFGPGTRLTVT.

This clone was found once. The chain uses TRBV28 and TRBJ2-3; D unresolved. Germline lookup yields CDR1 MDHEN and CDR2 SYDVKM. The ends were cut back, 6 bases at V and 0 bases at J, with 4 bases in the middle. The CDR3 is 12 amino acids. The CDR3 sequence: CASSTSTDTQYF. As DNA, the CDR3 is TGTGCCAGCAGCACTAGCACAGATACGCAGTATTTT.

This clone has a count of ten or more. The rearrangement joins TRBV6-1 to TRBJ1-5; D not certain. The CDR3 has 14 amino acids. Per the germline V gene, CDR1 is MNHNS and CDR2 is SASEGT. Trimming pared 1 base from V and 4 bases from J, leaving 8 bases between. Written as DNA, the CDR3 is TGTGCCAGCAGTGAAGTCCAGCCTAATCAGCCCCAGCATTTT. Translation: CASSEVQPNQPQHF.

The V gene is TRBV24-1, the J gene TRBJ1-2; no firm D call. This CDR3 comprises 11 residues. Trimming removed 4 bases from V and 5 bases from J, with 4 bases in between. Germline CDR1 and CDR2: KGHDR and SFDVKD. CDR3 region: CATSDMYGYTF. The DNA of the CDR3 is TGTGCCACCAGTGACATGTATGGCTACACCTTC.

This chain joins TRBV9 and TRBJ2-1; 7 bases are shared with TRBD1. Germline trimming cut 4 bases from V and 9 bases from J; bases unmatched to any gene: 10. Looked up from germline, CDR1 is SGDLS and CDR2 is YYNGEE. CDR3 size: 14 residues. The CDR3 DNA follows: TGTGCCAGCAGCTTCTCAGGGGGTGCGAGTGAGCAGTTCTTC. It specifies CASSFSGGASEQFF.